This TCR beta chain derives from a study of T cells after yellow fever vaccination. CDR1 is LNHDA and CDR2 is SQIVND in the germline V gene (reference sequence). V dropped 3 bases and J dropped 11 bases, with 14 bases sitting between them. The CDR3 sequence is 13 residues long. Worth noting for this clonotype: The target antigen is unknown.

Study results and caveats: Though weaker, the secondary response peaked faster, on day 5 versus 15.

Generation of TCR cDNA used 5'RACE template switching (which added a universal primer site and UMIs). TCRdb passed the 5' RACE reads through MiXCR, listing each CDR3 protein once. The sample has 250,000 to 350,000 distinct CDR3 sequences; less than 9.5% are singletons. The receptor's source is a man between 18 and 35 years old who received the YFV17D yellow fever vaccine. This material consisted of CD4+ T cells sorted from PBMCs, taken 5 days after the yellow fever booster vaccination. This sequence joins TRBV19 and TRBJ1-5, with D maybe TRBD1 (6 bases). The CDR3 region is CASSIQGLGAQHF. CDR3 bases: TGTGCCAGTAGTATTCAGGGGCTCGGGGCCCAGCATTTT.